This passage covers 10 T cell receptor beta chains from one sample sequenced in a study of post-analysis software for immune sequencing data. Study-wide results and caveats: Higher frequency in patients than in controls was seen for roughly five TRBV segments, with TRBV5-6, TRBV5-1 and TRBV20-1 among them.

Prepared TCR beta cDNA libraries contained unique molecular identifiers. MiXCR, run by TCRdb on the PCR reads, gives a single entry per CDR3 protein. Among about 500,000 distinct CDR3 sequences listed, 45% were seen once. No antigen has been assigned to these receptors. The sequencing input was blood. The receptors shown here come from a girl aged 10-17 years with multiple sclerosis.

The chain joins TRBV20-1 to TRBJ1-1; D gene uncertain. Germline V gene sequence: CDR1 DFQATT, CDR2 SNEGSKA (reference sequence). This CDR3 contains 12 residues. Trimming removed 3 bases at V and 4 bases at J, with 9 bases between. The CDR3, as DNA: TGCAGTGCTAGTGACGGCCGCACTGAAGCTTTCTTT. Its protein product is CSASDGRTEAFF.

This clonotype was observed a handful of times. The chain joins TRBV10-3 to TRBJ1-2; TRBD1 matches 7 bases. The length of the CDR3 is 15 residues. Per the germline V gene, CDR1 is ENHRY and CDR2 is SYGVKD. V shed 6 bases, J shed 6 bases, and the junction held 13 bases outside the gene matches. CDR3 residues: CAISGGTALIDGYTF. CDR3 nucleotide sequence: TGTGCCATCAGCGGTGGGACAGCCCTCATTGATGGCTACACCTTC.

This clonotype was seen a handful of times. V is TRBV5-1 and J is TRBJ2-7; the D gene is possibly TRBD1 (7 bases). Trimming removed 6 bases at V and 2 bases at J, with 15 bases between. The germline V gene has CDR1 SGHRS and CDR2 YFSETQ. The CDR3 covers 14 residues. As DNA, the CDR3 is TGCGCCAGCACAGGAGGGGGCCTCACCTACGAGCAGTACTTC. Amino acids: CASTGGGLTYEQYF.

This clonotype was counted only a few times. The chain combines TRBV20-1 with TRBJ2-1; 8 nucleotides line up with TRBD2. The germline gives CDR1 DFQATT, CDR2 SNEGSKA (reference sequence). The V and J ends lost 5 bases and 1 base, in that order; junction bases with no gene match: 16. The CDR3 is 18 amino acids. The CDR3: CSAPGLAKVLRSYNEQFF. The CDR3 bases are TGCAGTGCTCCCGGACTAGCCAAAGTCCTACGATCCTACAATGAGCAGTTCTTC.

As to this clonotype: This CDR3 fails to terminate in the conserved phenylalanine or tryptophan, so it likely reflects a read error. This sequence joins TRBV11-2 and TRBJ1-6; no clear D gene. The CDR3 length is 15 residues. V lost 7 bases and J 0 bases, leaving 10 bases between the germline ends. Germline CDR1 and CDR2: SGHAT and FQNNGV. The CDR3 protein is CASTPGSSYNSPLHC. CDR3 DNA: TGTGCCAGCACGCCGGGGAGCTCCTATAATTCACCCCTCCACTGT.

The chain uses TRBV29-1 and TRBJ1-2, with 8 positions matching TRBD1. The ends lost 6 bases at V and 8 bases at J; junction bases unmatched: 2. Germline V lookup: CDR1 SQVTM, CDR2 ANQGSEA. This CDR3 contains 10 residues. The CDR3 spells CSVTGDGYTF. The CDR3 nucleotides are TGCAGCGTGACAGGGGACGGCTACACCTTC.

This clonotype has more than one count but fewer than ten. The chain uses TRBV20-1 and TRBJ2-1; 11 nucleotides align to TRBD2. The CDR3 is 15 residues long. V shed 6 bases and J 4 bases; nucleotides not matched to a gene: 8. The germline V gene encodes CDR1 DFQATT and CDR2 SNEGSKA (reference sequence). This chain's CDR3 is CSARASGRLYNEQFF. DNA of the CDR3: TGCAGTGCAAGGGCTAGCGGGAGGTTATACAATGAGCAGTTCTTC.

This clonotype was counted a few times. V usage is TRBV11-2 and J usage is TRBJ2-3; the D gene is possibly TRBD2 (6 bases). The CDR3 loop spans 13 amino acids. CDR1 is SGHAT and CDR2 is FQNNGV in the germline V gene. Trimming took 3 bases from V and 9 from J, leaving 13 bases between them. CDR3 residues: CASSFGGGGTQYF. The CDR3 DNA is TGTGCCAGCAGCTTCGGGGGAGGAGGAACGCAGTATTTT.

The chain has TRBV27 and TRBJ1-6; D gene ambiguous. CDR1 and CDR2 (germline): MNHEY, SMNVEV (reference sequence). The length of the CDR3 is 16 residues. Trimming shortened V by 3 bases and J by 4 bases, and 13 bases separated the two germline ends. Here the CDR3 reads CASSFRRPSYNSPLHF. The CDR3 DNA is TGTGCCAGCAGTTTTAGGCGGCCTTCTTATAATTCACCCCTCCACTTT.

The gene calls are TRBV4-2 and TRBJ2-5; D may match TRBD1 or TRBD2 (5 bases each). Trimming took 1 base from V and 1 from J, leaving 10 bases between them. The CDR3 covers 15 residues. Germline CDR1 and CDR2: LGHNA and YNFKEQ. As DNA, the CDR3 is TGTGCCAGCAGCCAAGGGGACCTCCTCCAAGAGACCCAGTACTTC. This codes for CASSQGDLLQETQYF.